This TCR beta chain was identified in a study of T cells in women clearing cervical HPV infection listed by TCRdb under 2018. Background on the whole study: The cases were 25 to 30 women with histologically confirmed HPV16-related CIN3 or worse, and 2 of these cases were invasive cancers. The controls were 25 women whose single incident HPV16 infection cleared within 12 months with no development of precancer or cancer. Blood from cases was collected at the visit at which the lesion was first identified, whereas blood from controls was collected once infection was no longer detected. For cases, a median interval of approximately 140 days, with an interquartile range of roughly 80 to 210 days, was observed between lesion detection and blood sampling. HLA typing was available for only a few women, so HLA type could not be excluded as a confounder. The exploratory proof-of-principle case-control study was nested within the Guanacaste HPV Natural History Study in Costa Rica and compared TCR repertoires across cervical HPV16 outcomes. Cases and controls were matched on year of sample collection and on age within five years. Cases had a median age of almost 35 years and controls had a median age of around 40, with no significant differences in baseline characteristics. The parent cohort enrolled roughly 9,400 women aged 18 or older in Guanacaste, Costa Rica, in about 1993 to 1995 and followed the women for roughly seven years. Quality controls consisted of five blinded duplicates per group, for a total of approximately 60 samples made up of 50 participants and around ten replicates.

To note about this clone: The target of this receptor is not known. The read ends 3 residues early relative to the CDR3; the germline J gene fills the gap.

Overall study outcomes, separate from this receptor: CIN3+ cases had significantly higher TCR repertoire richness than controls across sequencing depths, but evenness did not differ between the groups. Because of the cross-sectional design, the study could not determine whether the associations came before infection or resulted from infection, and neither effector/memory subsets nor HPV-specific T cells were isolated. Lower TRBV6-7 relative abundance was observed in cases than in controls (approximately 0.1% versus 0.16%; Bonferroni P = 0.0008). By combining richness with V gene abundances, random forest classifiers separated cases from controls with an estimated AUC of around 0.8. Because the number of T cells per sample was unknown, the richness differences could reflect varying T-cell content rather than repertoire biology.

Relative to germline, V is missing 0 bases and J is missing 4 bases, with 2 bases of the junction outside any gene match. The CDR3 runs 14 amino acids, cysteine and phenylalanine included. Shown are 33 bases from within the CDR3, in frame from base 1. CDR1 and CDR2 are drawn from the germline V gene: SGHDT, YYEEEE. TCR beta CDR3 regions were amplified by multiplex PCR from an average of about 1.1 ug genomic DNA per sample using the immunoSEQ assay. To correct primer bias, the assay used a complete synthetic TCR repertoire to set an amplification baseline. The amplicons were sequenced on the Illumina platform. The paper's data handling went like this. Sequences were error-corrected by clustering with frequency ratios and a modified nearest-neighbor algorithm and were then analyzed in the immunoSEQ Analyzer with IMGT gene definitions. At each rarefaction depth, TCR richness and evenness were averaged over 20 rarefaction repeats, and samples with fewer sequences than the depth were excluded. Wilcoxon rank sum tests with FDR correction were used to compare relative abundances of V, D and J genes between the groups. In the blinded duplicates, the intraclass correlation was over 95% for TCR richness and averaged about 73% across fewer than 80 gene segments. TCRdb limited this immuneACCESS table to in-frame rearrangements with V and J called. A share of clones is missing; checked studies link under half to unresolved V genes, and the rest is unexplained. That table gives V, J and clone size, and the DNA gave D and trimming. This sample's table contains about 27,000 clones. Together, the top ten hold 22% of the sample.

Every participant had a single incident cervical HPV16 infection, and women with prevalent HPV16 infections were excluded. Cervical HPV DNA was detected with MY09/MY11 PCR, and genotyping was done by dot-blot hybridization. Roughly 15 mL of heparinized blood was centrifuged, after which the buffy coat was aliquoted, frozen at -30 degrees C, and then stored at -80 degrees C. Genomic DNA was extracted from buffy coat specimens using QIAGEN kits. Here the chain combines TRBV5-6 and TRBJ1-2, with 8 bases in between that match TRBD1. The clonotype comes from a woman aged 18-69 years with a cervical HPV16 infection that either progressed to CIN3+ or cleared (not recorded which). Specimen: blood buffy coat. CDR3 bases read: TGTGCCAGCAGCTTGGGACAGGGGCCCTATGGC. Translated, it reads CASSLGQGPYG. The full CDR3 reads CASSLGQGPYGYTF. The full variable domain, with segments outside the CDR3 supplied by the reference TRBV5-6 and TRBJ1-2 proteins, appears as DAGVTQSPTHLIKTRGQQVTLRCSPKSGHDTVSWYQQALGQGPQFIFQYYEEEERQRGNFPDRFSGHQFPNYSSELNVNALLLGDSALYLCASSLGQGPYGYTFGSGTRLTVV.